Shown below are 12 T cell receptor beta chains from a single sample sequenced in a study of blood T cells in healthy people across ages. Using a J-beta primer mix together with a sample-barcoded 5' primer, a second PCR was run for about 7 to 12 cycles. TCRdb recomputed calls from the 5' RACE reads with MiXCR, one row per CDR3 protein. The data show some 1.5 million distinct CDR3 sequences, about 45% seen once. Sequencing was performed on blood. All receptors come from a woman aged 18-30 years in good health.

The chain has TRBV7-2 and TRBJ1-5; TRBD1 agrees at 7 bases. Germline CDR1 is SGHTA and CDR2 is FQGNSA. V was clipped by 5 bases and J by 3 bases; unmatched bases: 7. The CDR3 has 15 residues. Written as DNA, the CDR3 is TGTGCCAGCAGCACCGGGACAGCCGTCAATCAGCCCCAGCATTTT. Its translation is CASSTGTAVNQPQHF.

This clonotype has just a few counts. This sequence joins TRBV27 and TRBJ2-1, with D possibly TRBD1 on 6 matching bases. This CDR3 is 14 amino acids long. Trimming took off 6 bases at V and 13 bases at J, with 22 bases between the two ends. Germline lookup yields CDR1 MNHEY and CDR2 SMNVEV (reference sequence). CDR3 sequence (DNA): TGTGCCAGCAGCTCGCATCTCCGGGACACCGGTCAGTTCTTC. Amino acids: CASSSHLRDTGQFF.

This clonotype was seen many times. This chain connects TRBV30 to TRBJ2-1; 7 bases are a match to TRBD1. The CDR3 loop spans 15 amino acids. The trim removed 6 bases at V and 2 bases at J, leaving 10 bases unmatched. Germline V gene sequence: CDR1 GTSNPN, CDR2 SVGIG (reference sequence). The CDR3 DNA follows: TGTGCCTGTAAACGAGGACAGGTAACCTACAATGAGCAGTTCTTC. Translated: CACKRGQVTYNEQFF.

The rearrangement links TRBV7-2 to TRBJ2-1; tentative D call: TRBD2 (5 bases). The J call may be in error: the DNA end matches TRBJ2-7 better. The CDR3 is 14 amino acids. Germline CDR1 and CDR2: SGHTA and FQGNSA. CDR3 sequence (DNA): TGTGCCAGTCACGGACTCCTCTCCTACAATGAGCAGTACTTC. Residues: CASHGLLSYNEQYF.

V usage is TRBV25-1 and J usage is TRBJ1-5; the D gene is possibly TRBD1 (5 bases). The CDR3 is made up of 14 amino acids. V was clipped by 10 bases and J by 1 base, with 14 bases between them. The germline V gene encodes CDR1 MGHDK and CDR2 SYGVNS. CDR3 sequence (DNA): TGTGCCAACAGCGAGGGGTACAGCAATCAGCCCCAGCATTTT. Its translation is CANSEGYSNQPQHF.

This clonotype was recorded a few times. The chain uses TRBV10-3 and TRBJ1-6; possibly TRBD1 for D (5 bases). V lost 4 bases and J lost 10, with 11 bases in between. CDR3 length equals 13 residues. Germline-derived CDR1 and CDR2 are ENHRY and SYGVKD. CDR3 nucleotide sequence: TGTGCCATCAGTGTTGGGACTGAGTCACCCCTCCACTTT. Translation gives CAISVGTESPLHF.

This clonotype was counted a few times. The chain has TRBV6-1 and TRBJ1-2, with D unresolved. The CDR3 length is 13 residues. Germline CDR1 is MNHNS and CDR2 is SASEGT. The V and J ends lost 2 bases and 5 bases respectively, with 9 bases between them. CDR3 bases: TGTGCCAGCAGTGAACCCCCGGGGTATGGCTACACCTTC. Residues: CASSEPPGYGYTF.

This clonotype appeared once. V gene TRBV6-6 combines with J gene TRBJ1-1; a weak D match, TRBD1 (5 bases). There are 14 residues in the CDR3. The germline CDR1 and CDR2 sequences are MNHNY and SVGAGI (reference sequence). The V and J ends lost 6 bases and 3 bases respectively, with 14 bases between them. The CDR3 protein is CASSRGREYTEAFF. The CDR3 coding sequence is TGTGCCAGCAGCCGGGGACGGGAGTACACTGAAGCTTTCTTT.

The CDR3 nucleotides read TGTGCCAGCAGCTTAGGGACAGGTCCCCCGAACACTGAAGCTTTCTTT. Protein product: CASSLGTGPPNTEAFF. This chain connects TRBV11-3 to TRBJ1-1; TRBD1 matches at 7 bases. Losses at the gene ends were 1 base for V and 1 base for J; bases not matched to a gene: 6. Germline CDR1 is SGHNT and CDR2 is YENEEA. This CDR3 is built from 16 residues.

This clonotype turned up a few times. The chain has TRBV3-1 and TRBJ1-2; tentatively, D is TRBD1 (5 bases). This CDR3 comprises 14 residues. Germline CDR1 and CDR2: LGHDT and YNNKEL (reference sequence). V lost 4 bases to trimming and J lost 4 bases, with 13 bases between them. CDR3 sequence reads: CASSPYVTGYGYTF. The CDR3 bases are TGTGCCAGCAGCCCCTACGTTACAGGCTATGGCTACACCTTC.

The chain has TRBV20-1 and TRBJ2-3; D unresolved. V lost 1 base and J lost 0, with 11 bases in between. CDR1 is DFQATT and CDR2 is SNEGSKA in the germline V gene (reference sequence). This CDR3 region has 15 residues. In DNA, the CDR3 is TGCAGTGCTAGAGGCTCGAAAGGGAGCACAGATACGCAGTATTTT. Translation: CSARGSKGSTDTQYF.

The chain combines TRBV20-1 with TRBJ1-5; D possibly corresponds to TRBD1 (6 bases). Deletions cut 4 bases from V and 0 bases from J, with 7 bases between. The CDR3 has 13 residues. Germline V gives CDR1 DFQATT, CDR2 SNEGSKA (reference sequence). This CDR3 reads CSANRDSNQPQHF. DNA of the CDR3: TGCAGTGCTAACAGGGATAGCAATCAGCCCCAGCATTTT.